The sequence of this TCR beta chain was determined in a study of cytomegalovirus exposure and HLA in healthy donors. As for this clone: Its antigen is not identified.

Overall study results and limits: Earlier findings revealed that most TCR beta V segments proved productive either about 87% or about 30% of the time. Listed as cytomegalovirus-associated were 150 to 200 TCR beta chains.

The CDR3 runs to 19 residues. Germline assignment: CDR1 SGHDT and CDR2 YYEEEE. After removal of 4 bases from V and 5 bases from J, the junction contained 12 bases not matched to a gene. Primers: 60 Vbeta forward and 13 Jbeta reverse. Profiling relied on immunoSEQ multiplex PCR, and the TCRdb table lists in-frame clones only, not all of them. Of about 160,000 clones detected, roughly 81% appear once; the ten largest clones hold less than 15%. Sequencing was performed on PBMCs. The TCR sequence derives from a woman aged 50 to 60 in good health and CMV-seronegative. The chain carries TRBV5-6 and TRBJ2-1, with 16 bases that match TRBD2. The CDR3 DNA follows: TGTGCCAGCAGCCTCCCCTCCGGGACTAGCGGGGGGGCAAACAATGAGCAGTTCTTC. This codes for CASSLPSGTSGGANNEQFF.